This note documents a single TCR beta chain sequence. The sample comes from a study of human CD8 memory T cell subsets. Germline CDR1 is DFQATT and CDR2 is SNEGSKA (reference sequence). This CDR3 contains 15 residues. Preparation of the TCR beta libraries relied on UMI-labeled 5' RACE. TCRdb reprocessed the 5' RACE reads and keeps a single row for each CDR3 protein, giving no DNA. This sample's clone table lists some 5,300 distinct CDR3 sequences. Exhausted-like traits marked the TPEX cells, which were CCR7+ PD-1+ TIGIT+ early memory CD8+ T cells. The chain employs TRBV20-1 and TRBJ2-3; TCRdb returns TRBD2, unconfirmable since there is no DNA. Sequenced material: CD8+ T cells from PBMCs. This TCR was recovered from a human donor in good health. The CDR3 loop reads CSARGLAGAADTQYF.